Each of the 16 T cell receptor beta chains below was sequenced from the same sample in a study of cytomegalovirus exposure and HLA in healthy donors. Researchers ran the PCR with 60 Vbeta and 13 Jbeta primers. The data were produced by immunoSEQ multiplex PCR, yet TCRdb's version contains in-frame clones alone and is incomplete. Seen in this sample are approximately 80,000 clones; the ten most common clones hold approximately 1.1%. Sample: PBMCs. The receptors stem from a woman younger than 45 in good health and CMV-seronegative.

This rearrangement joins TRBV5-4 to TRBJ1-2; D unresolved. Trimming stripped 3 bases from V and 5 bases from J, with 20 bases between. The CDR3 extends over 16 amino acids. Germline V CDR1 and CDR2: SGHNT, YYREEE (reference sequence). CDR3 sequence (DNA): TGTGCCAGCAGCTCGCCGGCGGCCCCTTCGGGTTATGGCTACACCTTC. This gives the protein CASSSPAAPSGYGYTF.

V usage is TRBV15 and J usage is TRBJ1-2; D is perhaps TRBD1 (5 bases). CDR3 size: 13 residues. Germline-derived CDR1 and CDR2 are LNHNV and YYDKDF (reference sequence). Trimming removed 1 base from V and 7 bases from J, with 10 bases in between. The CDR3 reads CATSRAMGGGYTF. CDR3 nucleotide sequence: TGTGCCACCAGCAGAGCGATGGGGGGTGGCTACACCTTC.

The CDR3 nucleotides read TGCGCCAGCAGCTTGGATGGCAGGGTCACAGATACGCAGTATTTT. The encoded protein is CASSLDGRVTDTQYF. The chain uses TRBV5-1 and TRBJ2-3; TRBD1 might be the D (5 bases). CDR1 SGHRS and CDR2 YFSETQ come from the germline V gene. The CDR3 covers 15 residues. V was shortened by 0 bases and J by 2 bases, with 10 bases between the two germline ends.

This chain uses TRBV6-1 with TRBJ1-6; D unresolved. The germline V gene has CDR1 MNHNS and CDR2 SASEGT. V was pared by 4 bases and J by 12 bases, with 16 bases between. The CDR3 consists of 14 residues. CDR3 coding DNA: TGTGCCAGCAGTGTAAACCCAAATGAGAAACCCCTCCACTTT. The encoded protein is CASSVNPNEKPLHF.

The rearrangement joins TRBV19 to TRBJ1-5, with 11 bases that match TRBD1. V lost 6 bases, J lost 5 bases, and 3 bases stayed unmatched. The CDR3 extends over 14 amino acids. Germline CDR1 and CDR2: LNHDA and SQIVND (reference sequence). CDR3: CASRVDRGHQPQHF. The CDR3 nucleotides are TGTGCCAGTAGAGTGGACAGGGGGCATCAGCCCCAGCATTTT.

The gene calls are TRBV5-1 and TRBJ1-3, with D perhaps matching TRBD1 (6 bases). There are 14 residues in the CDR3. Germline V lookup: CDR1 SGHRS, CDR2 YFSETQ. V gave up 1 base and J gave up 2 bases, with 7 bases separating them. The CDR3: CASSLTGTGNTIYF. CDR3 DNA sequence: TGCGCCAGCAGCTTGACAGGGACTGGAAACACCATATATTTT.

DNA for the CDR3: TGTGCCTGTCTCCGACAGGGAGTCTCTGGAAACACCATATATTTT. It yields the protein CACLRQGVSGNTIYF. The chain recombines TRBV30 with TRBJ1-3; 7 bases are a match to TRBD1. The V gene's germline CDR1 is GTSNPN and CDR2 SVGIG (reference sequence). The CDR3 totals 15 residues. V lost 6 bases to trimming and J lost 0 bases; unmatched junction nucleotides: 8.

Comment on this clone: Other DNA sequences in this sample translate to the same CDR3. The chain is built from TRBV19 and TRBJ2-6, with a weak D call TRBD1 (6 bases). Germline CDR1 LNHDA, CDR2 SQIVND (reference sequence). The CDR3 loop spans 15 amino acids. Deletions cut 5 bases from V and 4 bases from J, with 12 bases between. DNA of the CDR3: TGTGCCAGTAGTGTGGACAGCTCGGGGGCCAACGTCCTGACTTTC. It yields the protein CASSVDSSGANVLTF. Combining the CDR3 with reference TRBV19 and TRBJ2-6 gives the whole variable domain DGGITQSPKYLFRKEGQNVTLSCEQNLNHDAMYWYRQDPGQGLRLIYYSQIVNDFQKGDIAEGYSVSREKKESFPLTVTSAQKNPTAFYLCASSVDSSGANVLTFGAGSRLTVL.

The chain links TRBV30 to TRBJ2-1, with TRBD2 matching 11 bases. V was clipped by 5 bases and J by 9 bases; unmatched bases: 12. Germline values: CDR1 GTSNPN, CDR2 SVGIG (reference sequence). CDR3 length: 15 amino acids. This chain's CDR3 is CAWAPGTSGATEQFF. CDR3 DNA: TGTGCCTGGGCACCTGGGACTAGCGGAGCGACTGAGCAGTTCTTC. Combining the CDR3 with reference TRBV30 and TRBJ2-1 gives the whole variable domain SQTIHQWPATLVQPVGSPLSLECTVEGTSNPNLYWYRQAAGRGLQLLFYSVGIGQISSEVPQNLSASRPQDRQFILSSKKLLLSDSGFYLCAWAPGTSGATEQFFGPGTRLTVL.

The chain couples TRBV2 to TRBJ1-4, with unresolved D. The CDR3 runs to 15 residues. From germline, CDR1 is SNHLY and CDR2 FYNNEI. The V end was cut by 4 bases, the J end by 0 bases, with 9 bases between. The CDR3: CASSGQRTTNEKLFF. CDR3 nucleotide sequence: TGTGCCAGCAGTGGCCAGAGGACAACTAATGAAAAACTGTTTTTT.

The CDR3 is CASSEGAGDMNTEAFF. CDR3 bases: TGTGCCAGCAGTGAAGGGGCAGGGGACATGAACACTGAAGCTTTCTTT. The chain is built from TRBV2 and TRBJ1-1; a possible D gene is TRBD1 (6 bases). Germline V CDR1 and CDR2: SNHLY, FYNNEI. V lost 1 base and J lost 0, with 12 bases in between. The CDR3 is 16 amino acids.

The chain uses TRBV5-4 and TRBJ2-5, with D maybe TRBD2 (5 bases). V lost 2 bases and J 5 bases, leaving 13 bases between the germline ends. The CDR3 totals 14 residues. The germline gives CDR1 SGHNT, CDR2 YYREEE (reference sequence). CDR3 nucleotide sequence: TGTGCCAGCAGCTTTCAGGCGGGCGGTGAGACCCAGTACTTC. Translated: CASSFQAGGETQYF.

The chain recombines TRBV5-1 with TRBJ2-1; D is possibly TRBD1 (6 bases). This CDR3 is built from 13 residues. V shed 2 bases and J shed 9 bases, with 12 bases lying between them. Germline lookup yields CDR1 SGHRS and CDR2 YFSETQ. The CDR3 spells CASSFVGGTEQFF. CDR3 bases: TGCGCCAGCAGCTTCGTAGGGGGTACTGAGCAGTTCTTC.

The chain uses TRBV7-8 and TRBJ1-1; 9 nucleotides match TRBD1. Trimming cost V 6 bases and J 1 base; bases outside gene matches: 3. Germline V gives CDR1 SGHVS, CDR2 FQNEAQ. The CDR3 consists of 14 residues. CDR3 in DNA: TGTGCCAGCAGGTTGGGACAGGGGAACACTGAAGCTTTCTTT. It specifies CASRLGQGNTEAFF.

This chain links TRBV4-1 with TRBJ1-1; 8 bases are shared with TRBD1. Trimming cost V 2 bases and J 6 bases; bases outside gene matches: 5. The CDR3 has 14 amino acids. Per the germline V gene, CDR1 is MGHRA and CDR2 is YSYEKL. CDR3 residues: CASSQSGGVAEAFF. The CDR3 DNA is TGCGCCAGCAGCCAATCAGGGGGCGTCGCTGAAGCTTTCTTT.

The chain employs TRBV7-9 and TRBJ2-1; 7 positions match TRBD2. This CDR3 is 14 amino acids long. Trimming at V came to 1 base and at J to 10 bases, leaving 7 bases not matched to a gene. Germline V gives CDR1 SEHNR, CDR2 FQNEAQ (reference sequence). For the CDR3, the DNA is TGTGCCAGCAGCTTAGAGTCTGGACTAGTCGAGCAGTTCTTC. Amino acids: CASSLESGLVEQFF. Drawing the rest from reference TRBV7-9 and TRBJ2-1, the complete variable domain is DTGVSQNPRHKITKRGQNVTFRCDPISEHNRLYWYRQTLGQGPEFLTYFQNEAQLEKSRLLSDRFSAERPKGSFSTLEIQRTEQGDSAMYLCASSLESGLVEQFFGPGTRLTVL.